The 16 T cell receptor beta chains given below trace back to one sample, sequenced in a study of chemoradiotherapy in HPV16-positive cancers. The assay was immunoSEQ multiplex PCR, and TCRdb's table has in-frame clones only and misses some. The table has about 3,500 clones, approximately 71% seen once. This material was collected from a patient who underwent chemoradiotherapy. The receptors stem from a human donor with HPV-associated anogenital cancer.

There are a few counts of this clone. This chain links TRBV18 with TRBJ2-1, with 11 bases fitting TRBD1. Losses at the gene ends were 3 bases for V and 3 bases for J; bases not matched to a gene: 1. The CDR3 is made up of 15 amino acids. Germline values: CDR1 KGHSH, CDR2 LQKENI. The CDR3 DNA follows: TGTGCCAGCTCACCCGGGACAGGGGGCTACAATGAGCAGTTCTTC. This sequence encodes CASSPGTGGYNEQFF.

The chain couples TRBV5-1 to TRBJ2-3; 8 bases align to TRBD1. Trimming at V came to 4 bases and at J to 5 bases, leaving 6 bases not matched to a gene. This CDR3 is built from 14 residues. The germline gives CDR1 SGHRS, CDR2 YFSETQ. Here the CDR3 reads CASSPDRVGDTQYF. Here the CDR3 DNA reads TGCGCCAGCAGCCCGGACAGGGTTGGAGATACGCAGTATTTT.

This chain links TRBV18 with TRBJ2-1; D unclear. The CDR3 length is 13 residues. Trimming stripped 6 bases from V and 7 bases from J, with 13 bases between. Germline lookup yields CDR1 KGHSH and CDR2 LQKENI. CDR3 region: CASSPFQGNEQFF. CDR3 nucleotide sequence: TGTGCCAGCTCCCCGTTTCAAGGGAATGAGCAGTTCTTC.

The V gene is TRBV9, the J gene TRBJ2-5, with D perhaps matching TRBD1 (6 bases). From germline, CDR1 is SGDLS and CDR2 YYNGEE. Trimming removed 0 bases at V and 5 bases at J, with 17 bases between. The CDR3 spans 16 residues. The CDR3 loop reads CASSVDPGVPSETQYF. Here the CDR3 DNA reads TGTGCCAGCAGCGTAGACCCAGGGGTGCCCTCTGAGACCCAGTACTTC. Full variable domain (remainder filled in from reference TRBV9 and TRBJ2-5): DSGVTQTPKHLITATGQRVTLRCSPRSGDLSVYWYQQSLDQGLQFLIQYYNGEERAKGNILERFSAQQFPDLHSELNLSSLELGDSALYFCASSVDPGVPSETQYFGPGTRLLVL.

The DNA for the CDR3 is TGTGCCAGCAGCGGGGTGCCCTATGGCTACACCTTC. Its protein is CASSGVPYGYTF. This chain connects TRBV7-2 to TRBJ1-2; D call uncertain. The germline gives CDR1 SGHTA, CDR2 FQGNSA. Trimming cost V 5 bases and J 4 bases, with 8 bases left between them. This CDR3 is 12 amino acids long. The full variable domain, with the rest looked up from reference TRBV7-2 and TRBJ1-2, is GAGVSQSPSNKVTEKGKDVELRCDPISGHTALYWYRQSLGQGLEFLIYFQGNSAPDKSGLPSDRFSAERTGGSVSTLTIQRTQQEDSAVYLCASSGVPYGYTFGSGTRLTVV.

The V gene is TRBV2, the J gene TRBJ1-1; 7 bases agree with TRBD1. The CDR3 consists of 15 residues. Germline lookup yields CDR1 SNHLY and CDR2 FYNNEI. V lost 6 bases, J lost 0 bases, and 7 bases stayed unmatched. The CDR3 DNA reads TGTGCCAGCAGCGCCAGACAGGGCCTGAACACTGAAGCTTTCTTT. Translation gives CASSARQGLNTEAFF. The full variable domain, rest sourced from reference TRBV2 and TRBJ1-1, is EPEVTQTPSHQVTQMGQEVILRCVPISNHLYFYWYRQILGQKVEFLVSFYNNEISEKSEIFDDQFSVERPDGSNFTLKIRSTKLEDSAMYFCASSARQGLNTEAFFGQGTRLTVV.

This chain connects TRBV5-1 to TRBJ2-3; 9 positions match TRBD2. Germline V gene sequence: CDR1 SGHRS, CDR2 YFSETQ. This CDR3 is 16 amino acids long. Trimming took 4 bases from V and 8 from J; bases not matched to a gene: 14. The CDR3 DNA reads TGCGCCAGCAGCCTGGCGCCGGGACTAGCAAGGGGTACGCAGTATTTT. Its translation is CASSLAPGLARGTQYF.

The rearrangement joins TRBV29-1 to TRBJ1-1; D uncertain. Trimming shortened V by 5 bases and J by 0 bases, and 10 bases separated the two germline ends. Per the germline V gene, CDR1 is SQVTM and CDR2 is ANQGSEA. CDR3 size: 13 residues. CDR3 amino acids: CSVKAIMNTEAFF. Written as DNA, the CDR3 is TGCAGCGTTAAGGCCATCATGAACACTGAAGCTTTCTTT.

V and J are TRBV4-1 and TRBJ2-7; the match to TRBD2 covers 8 bases. This CDR3 has 18 amino acids. With V trimmed by 1 base and J by 4 bases, 15 bases remained unmatched. CDR1 MGHRA and CDR2 YSYEKL come from the germline V gene. This chain's CDR3 is CASSQGPQVGTSGYEQYF. The CDR3 bases are TGCGCCAGCAGCCAAGGACCCCAAGTGGGGACTAGTGGTTACGAGCAGTACTTC.

This clone was found once. This chain links TRBV4-1 with TRBJ1-2, with D unclear. V was clipped by 2 bases and J by 5 bases, with 12 bases between them. The CDR3 sequence is 14 residues long. Germline assignment: CDR1 MGHRA and CDR2 YSYEKL. Written as DNA, the CDR3 is TGCGCCAGCAGCCAATCAATTACTACATATGGCTACACCTTC. Encoded protein: CASSQSITTYGYTF.

The J gene is TRBJ2-5, the V gene TRBV2; D is ambiguous. V dropped 6 bases and J dropped 5 bases, with 19 bases sitting between them. This CDR3 spans 15 amino acids. Germline V gene data show CDR1 as SNHLY and CDR2 as FYNNEI. The CDR3 loop is CASRLGFTPGETQYF. In DNA form, the CDR3 reads TGTGCCAGCAGATTGGGTTTTACCCCTGGGGAGACCCAGTACTTC.

V and J are TRBV7-6 and TRBJ1-2; TRBD1 is a possible D gene (6 bases). This CDR3 contains 13 residues. Between the trimmed V and J ends, which lost 5 bases and 2 bases, there was a span of 9 bases. Germline V gives CDR1 SGHVS, CDR2 FNYEAQ. The CDR3 region is CASSQDRNYGYTF. CDR3 DNA: TGTGCCAGCAGCCAAGACAGGAACTATGGCTACACCTTC. The full variable domain, its missing parts supplied by reference TRBV7-6 and TRBJ1-2, is GAGVSQSPRYKVTKRGQDVALRCDPISGHVSLYWYRQALGQGPEFLTYFNYEAQQDKSGLPNDRFSAERPEGSISTLTIQRTEQRDSAMYRCASSQDRNYGYTFGSGTRLTVV.

The J gene is TRBJ2-1, the V gene TRBV27, with D possibly being TRBD1 (5 bases). The V end lost 5 bases, the J end lost 3 bases, and 11 bases lay between the germline ends. The CDR3 loop spans 14 amino acids. Germline CDR1 MNHEY, CDR2 SMNVEV (reference sequence). CDR3 sequence (DNA): TGTGCCAGCAGTAGGGGCAGGAACTACAATGAGCAGTTCTTC. This sequence encodes CASSRGRNYNEQFF.

V is TRBV6-5 and J is TRBJ2-3, with D perhaps TRBD1 (5 bases). V lost 6 bases, J lost 0 bases, and 10 bases lay in between. The CDR3 length is 14 residues. CDR1 is MNHEY and CDR2 is SVGAGI in the germline V gene. CDR3 loop: CASSDSPSTDTQYF. The CDR3 DNA follows: TGTGCCAGCAGCGACAGTCCTAGCACAGATACGCAGTATTTT.

The rearrangement joins TRBV27 to TRBJ1-2, with D perhaps matching TRBD1 (5 bases). CDR1 MNHEY and CDR2 SMNVEV come from the germline V gene (reference sequence). CDR3 length: 15 residues. The V end lost 0 bases, the J end lost 5 bases, and 13 bases lay between the germline ends. This CDR3 reads CASSLSNRIAYGYTF. The CDR3 DNA reads TGTGCCAGCAGTTTATCTAACAGGATTGCTTATGGCTACACCTTC.

The chain couples TRBV6-6 to TRBJ2-7, with D perhaps matching TRBD2 (5 bases). Trimming took off 0 bases at V and 6 bases at J, with 15 bases between the two ends. This CDR3 region has 15 residues. Germline V gene sequence: CDR1 MNHNY, CDR2 SVGAGI (reference sequence). The CDR3 region has the DNA TGTGCCAGCAGTTACTCGATTGGGAGTCTGAGCGAGCAGTACTTC. It encodes CASSYSIGSLSEQYF.